This entry features one TCR beta chain sequence. Per the study methods: Cell counts per sample came from amplifying reference gene primers. Measured with immunoSEQ multiplex PCR; TCRdb has only the in-frame clones, and not every one. V, J and clone size were drawn from that table, and D and trimming were deduced from the DNA. The sample holds some 140,000 clones, roughly four fifths seen once. J gave up 5 bases and V 1 base, and 2 bases lay outside the gene matches. The CDR3 has 14 amino acids. From germline, CDR1 is SGHNT and CDR2 YYREEE (reference sequence). The data belong to a study of blood T cell repertoires in COVID-19. Study-level information: Acute-phase and convalescent COVID-19 samples originated in the United States, Italy and Spain. T cells, B-cell-depleted T cells, or PBMCs provided the cDNA or gDNA that served as material.

The V and J genes are TRBV5-4 and TRBJ2-2; 7 bases align to TRBD2. This clonotype was obtained from a woman in her fifties or sixties with acute or convalescent COVID-19. The sample comprised peripheral blood. The CDR3 DNA follows: TGTGCCAGCAGCTTGTGGGAGGGGACCGGGGAGCTGTTTTTT. The encoded protein is CASSLWEGTGELFF.